This T cell receptor (beta chain) comes out of a study of T cells after yellow fever vaccination. MiXCR, run by TCRdb on the 5' RACE reads, gives a single entry per CDR3 protein. The table includes approximately 550,000 distinct CDR3 sequences, roughly 14% detected once. In germline, CDR1 is SQVTM, CDR2 ANQGSEA. Trimming stripped 3 bases from V and 7 bases from J, with 15 bases between. The CDR3 totals 13 residues. Findings and caveats of the study: Most primary-vaccination clones reappeared after the booster (more than 95% CD4, about 88% CD8). Just a small share of clonotypes turned up in the CD4 compartment as well as the CD8 compartment. Within FACS-sorted repertoires, abundant clonotypes contaminating from the bulk population could be present.

This clonotype was observed a handful of times. The target antigen is unknown. The sequence derives from a man younger than 40 who received the YFV17D yellow fever vaccine. The V gene is TRBV29-1, the J gene TRBJ1-1; D not resolved. The starting material was PBMCs, obtained on the day of the yellow fever booster vaccination. For the CDR3, the DNA is TGCAGCGTTGATGCGGTGGGCGAGTTTGAAGCTTTCTTT. Translation: CSVDAVGEFEAFF. Looking up the rest from reference TRBV29-1 and TRBJ1-1 gives the full variable domain: SAVISQKPSRDICQRGTSLTIQCQVDSQVTMMFWYRQQPGQSLTLIATANQGSEATYESGFVIDKFPISRPNLTFSTLTVSNMSPEDSSIYLCSVDAVGEFEAFFGQGTRLTVV.